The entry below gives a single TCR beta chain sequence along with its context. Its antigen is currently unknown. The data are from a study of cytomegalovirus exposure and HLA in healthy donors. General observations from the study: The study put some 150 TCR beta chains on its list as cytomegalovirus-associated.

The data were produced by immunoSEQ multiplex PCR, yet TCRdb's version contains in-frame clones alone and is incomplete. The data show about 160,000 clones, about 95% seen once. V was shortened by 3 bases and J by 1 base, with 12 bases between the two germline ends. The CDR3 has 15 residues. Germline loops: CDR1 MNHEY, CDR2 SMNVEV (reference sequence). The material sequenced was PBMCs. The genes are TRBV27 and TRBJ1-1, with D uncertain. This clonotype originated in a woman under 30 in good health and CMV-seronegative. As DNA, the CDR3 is TGTGCCAGCAGTTTCGGAGTGCGCGGGAACACTGAAGCTTTCTTT. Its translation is CASSFGVRGNTEAFF.